A selection of T cell receptor beta chains follows, all from one sample in a study of blood T cell repertoires in COVID-19. TCRdb keeps only in-frame clones here, not all; method: immunoSEQ multiplex PCR. The top ten clones hold approximately 9% of a sample with 40,000 to 50,000 clones, 76% of them seen once. The sample taken for sequencing was peripheral blood. The receptor source for this set is an older man with active or convalescent COVID-19. The CDR3 runs from the conserved cysteine through the conserved F or W. Each record gives: V gene, J gene, clone size, D gene, CDR3 length, CDR3 DNA, CDR3 protein. D genes are given only for firm matches. Where a row states a size, it is once, few, many or the class of an expanded clone; other rows omit it.

v_gene: TRBV10-1; j_gene: TRBJ1-1; abundance: NA; d_gene: NA; len: 13; CDR3nt: TGCGCCAGCAGTGGTCCAGGGAACACTGAAGCTTTCTTT; CDR3aa: CASSGPGNTEAFF
v_gene: TRBV7-9; j_gene: TRBJ2-3; abundance: NA; d_gene: NA; len: 16; CDR3nt: TGTGCCAGCAGCGGGAGATGGGGGGACCACACAGATACGCAGTATTTT; CDR3aa: CASSGRWGDHTDTQYF
v_gene: TRBV9; j_gene: TRBJ1-2; abundance: NA; d_gene: TRBD1; len: 15; CDR3nt: TGTGCCAGCAGCGTAGAACCCGGACAGGGGTTGGGCTACACCTTC; CDR3aa: CASSVEPGQGLGYTF
v_gene: TRBV9; j_gene: TRBJ1-6; abundance: once; d_gene: NA; len: 16; CDR3nt: TGTGCCAGCAGCGTAGGGGAGGGAGCGTTAAGTTCACCCCTCCACTTT; CDR3aa: CASSVGEGALSSPLHF
v_gene: TRBV2; j_gene: TRBJ1-4; abundance: NA; d_gene: TRBD1; len: 14; CDR3nt: TGTGCCAGCACGCGACAGGGTTCCAATGAAAAACTGTTTTTT; CDR3aa: CASTRQGSNEKLFF
v_gene: TRBV24-1; j_gene: TRBJ2-3; abundance: NA; d_gene: TRBD1; len: 16; CDR3nt: TGTGCCACCAGTAATCCCGGGACAGAGATCACAGATACGCAGTATTTT; CDR3aa: CATSNPGTEITDTQYF
v_gene: TRBV5-1; j_gene: TRBJ1-4; abundance: NA; d_gene: TRBD1; len: 14; CDR3nt: TGCGCCACCTCCATGACAGGGAATAATGAAAAACTGTTTTTT; CDR3aa: CATSMTGNNEKLFF
v_gene: TRBV5-1; j_gene: TRBJ1-4; abundance: NA; d_gene: NA; len: 15; CDR3nt: TGCGCCAGCACCGGGGCGGGGGGCGAGGATGAAAAACTGTTTTTT; CDR3aa: CASTGAGGEDEKLFF
v_gene: TRBV29-1; j_gene: TRBJ2-3; abundance: NA; d_gene: TRBD2; len: 15; CDR3nt: TGCAGCGTTGGAAGACTAGCGGACCGCACAGATACGCAGTATTTT; CDR3aa: CSVGRLADRTDTQYF
v_gene: TRBV2; j_gene: TRBJ1-4; abundance: NA; d_gene: NA; len: 13; CDR3nt: TGTGCCAGCAGAGACGGACAGACCGAAAAACTGTTTTTT; CDR3aa: CASRDGQTEKLFF
v_gene: TRBV7-3; j_gene: TRBJ1-1; abundance: NA; d_gene: NA; len: 13; CDR3nt: TGTGCCAGCAGCTCGTTCCCCGACACTGAAGCTTTCTTT; CDR3aa: CASSSFPDTEAFF
v_gene: TRBV28; j_gene: TRBJ2-7; abundance: NA; d_gene: TRBD1; len: 13; CDR3nt: TGTGCCAGCATTAGGGGACAGGGATACGAGCAGTACTTC; CDR3aa: CASIRGQGYEQYF
v_gene: TRBV12-5; j_gene: TRBJ1-4; abundance: NA; d_gene: TRBD1; len: 13; CDR3nt: TGTGCTAGTGCCCCGACAGGGCAAGAAAAACTGTTTTTT; CDR3aa: CASAPTGQEKLFF
v_gene: TRBV2; j_gene: TRBJ2-1; abundance: NA; d_gene: TRBD2; len: 14; CDR3nt: TGTGCCAGCAGACCCGGGACTAGCGTCAATGAGCAGTTCTTC; CDR3aa: CASRPGTSVNEQFF
v_gene: TRBV11-2; j_gene: TRBJ2-7; abundance: NA; d_gene: TRBD2; len: 15; CDR3nt: TGTGCCAGCAGCCCTACGACTAGCGGTGCCTACGAGCAGTACTTC; CDR3aa: CASSPTTSGAYEQYF
v_gene: TRBV2; j_gene: TRBJ2-1; abundance: NA; d_gene: TRBD1; len: 15; CDR3nt: TGTGCCAGCTGGAACCGGGACAGGGGGTACAATGAGCAGTTCTTC; CDR3aa: CASWNRDRGYNEQFF
v_gene: TRBV5-5; j_gene: TRBJ2-1; abundance: NA; d_gene: TRBD1; len: 13; CDR3nt: TGTGCCAGCACCCCGACAGGGGACAATGAGCAGTTCTTC; CDR3aa: CASTPTGDNEQFF
v_gene: TRBV28; j_gene: TRBJ1-2; abundance: NA; d_gene: TRBD1; len: 16; CDR3nt: TGTGCCAGCAGTTTATACGCCGAGACAGGGATATATGGCTACACCTTC; CDR3aa: CASSLYAETGIYGYTF
v_gene: TRBV28; j_gene: TRBJ1-2; abundance: NA; d_gene: NA; len: 13; CDR3nt: TGTGCCAGCAGTTTGGGGGGGCACTATGGCTACACCTTC; CDR3aa: CASSLGGHYGYTF
v_gene: TRBV7-9; j_gene: TRBJ1-5; abundance: once; d_gene: NA; len: 14; CDR3nt: TGTGCCAGCAGCTTAATGGAGGGGTCTCAGCCCCAGCATTTT; CDR3aa: CASSLMEGSQPQHF
v_gene: TRBV28; j_gene: TRBJ1-6; abundance: NA; d_gene: NA; len: 15; CDR3nt: NA; CDR3aa: CASSTSGQGNSPLHF
v_gene: TRBV5-5; j_gene: TRBJ1-1; abundance: NA; d_gene: NA; len: 16; CDR3nt: TGTGCCAGCAGCTTGGGGTGGAGGGAAAGGAACACTGAAGCTTTCTTT; CDR3aa: CASSLGWRERNTEAFF
v_gene: TRBV27; j_gene: TRBJ1-6; abundance: NA; d_gene: NA; len: 12; CDR3nt: TGTGCCAGCAGCTATGTCGATTCACCCCTCCACTTT; CDR3aa: CASSYVDSPLHF
v_gene: TRBV5-6; j_gene: TRBJ2-5; abundance: NA; d_gene: TRBD1; len: 14; CDR3nt: TGTGCCAGCAGCCGGACAGGAGGACAAGAGACCCAGTACTTC; CDR3aa: CASSRTGGQETQYF
v_gene: TRBV19; j_gene: TRBJ1-2; abundance: NA; d_gene: NA; len: 15; CDR3nt: TGTGCCAGTAGTATATGGCCGGGTAACCCTTATGGCTACACCTTC; CDR3aa: CASSIWPGNPYGYTF
v_gene: TRBV7-9; j_gene: TRBJ2-1; abundance: once; d_gene: TRBD2; len: 15; CDR3nt: TGTGCCAGCAACGAGCTAGCGGGGAACAACAATGAGCAGTTCTTC; CDR3aa: CASNELAGNNNEQFF
v_gene: TRBV30; j_gene: TRBJ2-2; abundance: NA; d_gene: TRBD1; len: 15; CDR3nt: TGTGCCTGGAGAGGGGGCAGGAAGAACACCGGGGAGCTGTTTTTT; CDR3aa: CAWRGGRKNTGELFF
v_gene: TRBV2; j_gene: TRBJ2-1; abundance: NA; d_gene: NA; len: 12; CDR3nt: TGTGCCAGCAGCTGGGGACTCATCGAGCAGTTCTTC; CDR3aa: CASSWGLIEQFF
v_gene: TRBV9; j_gene: TRBJ2-1; abundance: few; d_gene: TRBD2; len: 14; CDR3nt: TGTGCCAGCAGCGTAGAACTAGCGGTAAGCGAGCAGTTCTTC; CDR3aa: CASSVELAVSEQFF
v_gene: TRBV10-1; j_gene: TRBJ2-3; abundance: NA; d_gene: NA; len: 15; CDR3nt: TGCGCCAGCAGTGAGTCTGGAACTAACACAGATACGCAGTATTTT; CDR3aa: CASSESGTNTDTQYF
v_gene: TRBV10-1; j_gene: TRBJ2-3; abundance: few; d_gene: NA; len: 14; CDR3nt: TGCGCCAGCAGTGGACAGTTGAGCACAGATACGCAGTATTTT; CDR3aa: CASSGQLSTDTQYF
v_gene: TRBV4-2; j_gene: TRBJ2-7; abundance: medium-sized; d_gene: TRBD2; len: 14; CDR3nt: TGTGCCAGCAGCCGGGAGGGCAGAGACTACGAGCAGTACTTC; CDR3aa: CASSREGRDYEQYF
v_gene: TRBV7-9; j_gene: TRBJ2-7; abundance: NA; d_gene: NA; len: 13; CDR3nt: TGTGCCAGCAGCGCCGGACAGACCTACGAGCAGTACTTC; CDR3aa: CASSAGQTYEQYF
v_gene: TRBV6-5; j_gene: TRBJ1-5; abundance: few; d_gene: NA; len: 15; CDR3nt: TGTGCCAGCGTGAGAACACAGTCTAGCAATCAGCCCCAGCATTTT; CDR3aa: CASVRTQSSNQPQHF
v_gene: TRBV6-4; j_gene: TRBJ1-1; abundance: NA; d_gene: NA; len: 14; CDR3nt: TGTGCCAGCAGGGAGGATGTGGATAGGACTGAAGCTTTCTTT; CDR3aa: CASREDVDRTEAFF
v_gene: TRBV9; j_gene: TRBJ1-2; abundance: NA; d_gene: NA; len: 15; CDR3nt: TGTGCCAGCAGCGTAGATGGCAGGGGATATAGTGGCTACACCTTC; CDR3aa: CASSVDGRGYSGYTF
v_gene: TRBV5-1; j_gene: TRBJ2-5; abundance: NA; d_gene: NA; len: 15; CDR3nt: TGCGCCAGCAGCTTGTTCAGGGGGGTAGGGGAGACCCAGTACTTC; CDR3aa: CASSLFRGVGETQYF
v_gene: TRBV7-3; j_gene: TRBJ2-1; abundance: NA; d_gene: NA; len: 15; CDR3nt: TGTGCCAGCAGCTTAGGAGCGGGGACAAACAATGAGCAGTTCTTC; CDR3aa: CASSLGAGTNNEQFF
v_gene: TRBV29-1; j_gene: TRBJ1-1; abundance: NA; d_gene: TRBD1; len: 12; CDR3nt: TGCAGCGTTGTAGGACAGGGCCGTGAAGCTTTCTTT; CDR3aa: CSVVGQGREAFF
v_gene: TRBV19; j_gene: TRBJ1-2; abundance: few; d_gene: TRBD1; len: 11; CDR3nt: TGTGCCAGTAGGAGACAGGGTGGCTACACCTTC; CDR3aa: CASRRQGGYTF
v_gene: TRBV30; j_gene: TRBJ1-1; abundance: few; d_gene: NA; len: 13; CDR3nt: TGTGCCTGGAGTGGGGTGGGCCCATACGAAGCTTTCTTT; CDR3aa: CAWSGVGPYEAFF